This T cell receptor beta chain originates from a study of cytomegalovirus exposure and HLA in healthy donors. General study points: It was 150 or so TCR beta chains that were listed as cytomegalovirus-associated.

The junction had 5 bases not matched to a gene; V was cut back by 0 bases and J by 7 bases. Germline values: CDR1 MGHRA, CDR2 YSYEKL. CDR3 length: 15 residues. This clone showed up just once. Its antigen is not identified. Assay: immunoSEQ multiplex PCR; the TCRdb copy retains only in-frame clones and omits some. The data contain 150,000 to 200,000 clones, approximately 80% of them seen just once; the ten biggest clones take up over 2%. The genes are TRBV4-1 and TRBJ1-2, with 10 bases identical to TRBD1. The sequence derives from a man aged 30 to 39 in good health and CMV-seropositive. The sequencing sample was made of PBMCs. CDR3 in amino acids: CASSQETGTGVGYTF. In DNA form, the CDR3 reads TGCGCCAGCAGCCAAGAAACAGGGACAGGGGTTGGCTACACCTTC.